This passage covers 20 T cell receptor beta chains from one sample sequenced in a study of Ad26.COV2.S vaccination and SARS-CoV-2 variants. The treatment: some 19 received Ad26.COV2.S at low or high dose, single or two shots; several received placebo; per-sample allocation not given. Day 63 following the first vaccine or placebo injection was when the samples were taken. The method was immunoSEQ multiplex PCR; TCRdb's version includes in-frame clones alone and lacks a portion of them. Here the sample spans 440,000 or so clones, about nine tenths being singletons. Sequenced material: peripheral blood, taken in a trial of Ad26.COV2.S vaccine versus placebo. The receptors shown here come from a person between 18 and 65 years old who received the Ad26.COV2.S COVID-19 vaccine or a placebo.

The chain combines TRBV5-4 with TRBJ2-3; D gene uncertain. This CDR3 region has 15 residues. Germline-derived CDR1 and CDR2 are SGHNT and YYREEE (reference sequence). V was pared by 3 bases and J by 0 bases, with 11 bases between. CDR3 region: CASSWKAVSTDTQYF. CDR3 nucleotide sequence: TGTGCCAGCAGCTGGAAGGCCGTTAGCACAGATACGCAGTATTTT.

The CDR3 nucleotides are TGTGCCAGCAGCCAAGAAACAGGGTTTGAAAAACTGTTTTTT. Residues: CASSQETGFEKLFF. The rearrangement uses TRBV4-2 and TRBJ1-4; D might be TRBD1 (6 bases). The CDR3 consists of 14 residues. V was cut by 0 bases and J by 7 bases, with 9 bases left in between. Looked up from germline, CDR1 is LGHNA and CDR2 is YNFKEQ.

The chain employs TRBV19 and TRBJ1-5; D ambiguous. Trimming cost V 3 bases and J 5 bases, with 11 bases left between them. Germline CDR1 and CDR2: LNHDA and SQIVND (reference sequence). The CDR3 consists of 14 residues. CDR3 coding DNA: TGTGCCAGTAGTATTTTCAAGGGATATCAGCCCCAGCATTTT. Protein product: CASSIFKGYQPQHF.

The V call is TRBV2, the J call TRBJ2-1; 10 positions match TRBD1. This CDR3 contains 14 residues. Germline CDR1 is SNHLY and CDR2 is FYNNEI. Trimming took 6 bases from V and 9 from J; bases not matched to a gene: 8. This chain's CDR3 is CASRAGQGFGEQFF. As DNA, the CDR3 is TGTGCCAGCAGGGCGGGACAGGGGTTCGGTGAGCAGTTCTTC.

The J gene is TRBJ1-4, the V gene TRBV18, with 9 nucleotides matching TRBD1. With 8 bases clipped from V and 6 bases from J, the junction kept 7 bases outside the gene matches. The CDR3 has 14 amino acids. Germline lookup yields CDR1 KGHSH and CDR2 LQKENI. The CDR3 nucleotides are TGTGCCAGCACATCCGGGACAGGGCATGAAAAACTGTTTTTT. The encoded protein is CASTSGTGHEKLFF. The variable domain in full, with the rest retrieved from reference TRBV18 and TRBJ1-4, is NAGVMQNPRHLVRRRGQEARLRCSPMKGHSHVYWYRQLPEEGLKFMVYLQKENIIDESGMPKERFSAEFPKEGPSILRIQQVVRGDSAAYFCASTSGTGHEKLFFGSGTQLSVL.

The chain recombines TRBV19 with TRBJ2-7; D gene ambiguous. The germline gives CDR1 LNHDA, CDR2 SQIVND (reference sequence). The CDR3 has 13 residues. Trimming shortened V by 4 bases and J by 0 bases, and 7 bases separated the two germline ends. The CDR3 protein is CASSSKGSYEQYF. The CDR3 bases are TGTGCCAGTAGTAGCAAGGGCTCCTACGAGCAGTACTTC.

The chain is built from TRBV5-1 and TRBJ1-4; 7 nucleotides line up with TRBD1. V gave up 4 bases and J gave up 7 bases; unmatched junction bases: 10. This CDR3 spans 15 amino acids. Germline V gene sequence: CDR1 SGHRS, CDR2 YFSETQ. The CDR3 sequence is CASSSRQGVGEKLFF. CDR3 in DNA: TGCGCCAGCAGCAGCAGACAGGGTGTGGGTGAAAAACTGTTTTTT. Full variable domain (missing parts from reference TRBV5-1 and TRBJ1-4): KAGVTQTPRYLIKTRGQQVTLSCSPISGHRSVSWYQQTPGQGLQFLFEYFSETQRNKGNFPGRFSGRQFSNSRSEMNVSTLELGDSALYLCASSSRQGVGEKLFFGSGTQLSVL.

The rearrangement uses TRBV6-1 and TRBJ2-7; possible D gene TRBD1, 5 bases. Looked up from germline, CDR1 is MNHNS and CDR2 is SASEGT. The V and J ends lost 3 bases and 0 bases respectively, with 12 bases between them. There are 15 residues in the CDR3. The CDR3 DNA sequence: TGTGCCAGCAGTGAGGGGCAGTGGAGCTCCTACGAGCAGTACTTC. Protein sequence: CASSEGQWSSYEQYF.

This rearrangement joins TRBV19 to TRBJ2-1; 8 positions match TRBD2. CDR3 length equals 17 residues. V lost 2 bases and J lost 9; bases outside the gene matches: 15. The germline V gene encodes CDR1 LNHDA and CDR2 SQIVND (reference sequence). The CDR3 bases are TGTGCCAGTAGTATACGGGGGGGGCAGGGAGGCGCGGCTGAGCAGTTCTTC. Protein: CASSIRGGQGGAAEQFF.

The chain uses TRBV18 and TRBJ2-7; TRBD2 aligns across 12 bases. This CDR3 region has 15 residues. Germline V CDR1 and CDR2: KGHSH, LQKENI. The trim removed 6 bases at V and 0 bases at J, leaving 3 bases unmatched. CDR3 DNA: TGTGCCAGCTCCCCGACTAGCGGGAGCTCCTACGAGCAGTACTTC. Its protein product is CASSPTSGSSYEQYF.

V usage is TRBV27 and J usage is TRBJ1-1, with D possibly being TRBD1 (6 bases). The CDR3 is made up of 23 amino acids. CDR1 is MNHEY, CDR2 SMNVEV, per germline (reference sequence). Trimming stripped 1 base from V and 1 base from J, with 34 bases between. The CDR3 sequence is CASSLFSQRFGGAGDFSNTEAFF. CDR3 nucleotide sequence: TGTGCCAGCAGTTTATTTTCCCAGCGGTTCGGGGGGGCGGGAGATTTTTCGAACACTGAAGCTTTCTTT.

V usage is TRBV7-9 and J usage is TRBJ2-2, with D maybe TRBD2 (7 bases). The CDR3 spans 15 residues. CDR1 and CDR2 (germline): SEHNR, FQNEAQ (reference sequence). Trimming removed 4 bases at V and 7 bases at J, with 16 bases between. For the CDR3, the DNA is TGTGCCAGCAGCTCCGCCGGGGGGCGGGGCGGGGAGCTGTTTTTT. The encoded protein is CASSSAGGRGGELFF.

The chain joins TRBV10-3 to TRBJ2-1; TRBD2 agrees at 8 bases. V lost 4 bases, J lost 0 bases, and 5 bases stayed unmatched. This CDR3 spans 16 amino acids. Germline V gene data show CDR1 as ENHRY and CDR2 as SYGVKD. The CDR3 is CAISAPRGDSYNEQFF. As DNA, the CDR3 is TGTGCCATCAGTGCCCCGCGGGGGGACTCCTACAATGAGCAGTTCTTC.

Note on this clone: The sample has other DNA sequences that encode this CDR3 too. The rearrangement joins TRBV27 to TRBJ1-6, with D uncertain. The CDR3 has 12 amino acids. The V end lost 3 bases, the J end lost 6 bases, and 3 bases lay between the germline ends. Germline V lookup: CDR1 MNHEY, CDR2 SMNVEV (reference sequence). CDR3 sequence: CASSLGNSPLHF. The CDR3 DNA is TGTGCCAGCAGTTTGGGTAATTCACCCCTCCACTTT.

The chain joins TRBV6-5 to TRBJ2-2; D may be TRBD1 (5 bases). V lost 7 bases and J lost 1, with 10 bases in between. Germline CDR1 and CDR2: MNHEY and SVGAGI. CDR3 size: 14 residues. CDR3 loop: CASIRQMNTGELFF. CDR3 DNA: TGTGCCAGCATAAGACAGATGAACACCGGGGAGCTGTTTTTT.

Of note for this clone: Other DNA sequences in this sample translate to the same CDR3. The chain links TRBV29-1 to TRBJ1-1, with D uncertain. Trimming took off 1 base at V and 0 bases at J, with 6 bases between the two ends. Germline lookup yields CDR1 SQVTM and CDR2 ANQGSEA. The CDR3 is 13 amino acids. Written as DNA, the CDR3 is TGCAGCGTTGAAGCAGGATTGAACACTGAAGCTTTCTTT. Amino acids: CSVEAGLNTEAFF.

The chain joins TRBV7-2 to TRBJ1-2; possible D gene TRBD1, 5 bases. V was clipped by 5 bases and J by 6 bases, with 22 bases between them. This CDR3 has 16 amino acids. The germline V gene has CDR1 SGHTA and CDR2 FQGNSA. The CDR3 region is CASSRPGGDSSDGYTF. DNA of the CDR3: TGTGCCAGCAGCCGCCCCGGCGGGGACTCTTCTGATGGCTACACCTTC.

The rearrangement uses TRBV7-8 and TRBJ2-7, with a possible D match to TRBD1 (6 bases). Trimming left V 0 bases short and J 0 bases short, with 15 bases between. The CDR3 extends over 17 amino acids. Germline values: CDR1 SGHVS, CDR2 FQNEAQ. CDR3 loop: CASSLALSGASSYEQYF. The DNA of the CDR3 is TGTGCCAGCAGCTTAGCGCTTTCAGGGGCCAGCTCCTACGAGCAGTACTTC. The entire variable domain, with the rest obtained from reference TRBV7-8 and TRBJ2-7, is as follows: GAGVSQSPRYKVAKRGQDVALRCDPISGHVSLFWYQQALGQGPEFLTYFQNEAQLDKSGLPSDRFFAERPEGSVSTLKIQRTQQEDSAVYLCASSLALSGASSYEQYFGPGTRLTVT.

On this clone itself: One end of the junction is discordant with germline, which a read error may explain. This chain links TRBV28 with TRBJ2-1; D not certain. CDR3 length: 15 residues. Germline lookup yields CDR1 MDHEN and CDR2 SYDVKM. In DNA, the CDR3 is TGTGCCAGCAATTTAGGGATTAGCTCCTACAATGAGCAGTTCTTC. Its protein is CASNLGISSYNEQFF.

V gene TRBV19 combines with J gene TRBJ2-1, with D uncertain. In germline, CDR1 is LNHDA, CDR2 SQIVND (reference sequence). CDR3 length: 14 amino acids. V gave up 3 bases and J gave up 7 bases, with 13 bases separating them. The CDR3 spells CASSIGAPPNEQFF. In DNA form, the CDR3 reads TGTGCCAGTAGTATTGGTGCCCCCCCTAATGAGCAGTTCTTC.